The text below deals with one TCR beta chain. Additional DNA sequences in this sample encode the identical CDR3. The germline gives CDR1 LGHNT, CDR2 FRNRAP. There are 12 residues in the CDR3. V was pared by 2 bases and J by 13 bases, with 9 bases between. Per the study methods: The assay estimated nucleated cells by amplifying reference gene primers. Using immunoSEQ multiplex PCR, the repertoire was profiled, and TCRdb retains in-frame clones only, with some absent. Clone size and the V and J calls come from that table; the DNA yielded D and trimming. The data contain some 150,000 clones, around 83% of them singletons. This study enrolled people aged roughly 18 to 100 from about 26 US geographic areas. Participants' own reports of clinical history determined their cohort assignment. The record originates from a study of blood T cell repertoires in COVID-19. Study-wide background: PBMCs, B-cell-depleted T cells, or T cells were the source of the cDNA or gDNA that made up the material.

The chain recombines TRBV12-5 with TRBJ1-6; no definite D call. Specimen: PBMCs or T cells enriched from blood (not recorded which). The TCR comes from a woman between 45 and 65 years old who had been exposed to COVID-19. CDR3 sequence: CASGLPRGPLHF. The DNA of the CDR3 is TGTGCTAGTGGTTTGCCCCGAGGGCCCCTCCACTTT.